The TCR beta chain described here comes from a study of blood T cell repertoires in COVID-19 (dated by TCRdb to about 2020). For the study in its entirety: The collaborator samples originated in the United States, Italy and Spain and spanned the acute and convalescent phases of COVID-19. The material from the prospective study consisted of cDNA or gDNA derived from T cells, B-cell-depleted T cells, or PBMCs. Deeply sampled blood TCRbeta repertoires from subjects exposed to, actively infected with, or recovered from COVID-19 were included in the dataset. The repertoires were released in a freely available public database intended as a resource for research on the immune response to SARS-CoV-2. Samples came from the ongoing ImmuneRACE study (first 160 participants) plus 1,254 subjects from 6 global collaborators. A de-identified subject ID, COVID-19 status, age in years and sex were almost always included in the sample metadata. Where HLA class I and class II types were available, the types were taken from metadata supplied by the sample provider, not from assay-based typing.

Another Seattle source contributed samples from volunteer blood donors who had recovered from COVID-19. Collaborating institutions collected whole blood in K2EDTA tubes following their own protocols. For TCRbeta analysis, collaborator samples were shipped as frozen whole blood, as isolated PBMCs, or as DNA extracted from either sample type. This clone has a single count. No antigen is known for it. No clone much larger than this one lies a single base away; base qualities are absent. Summary of the overall study and its limitations: Clinical and demographic metadata were provided uncurated, with the amount varying by source and participant.

Ends trimmed: V by 4 bases, J by 4 bases; bases unmatched to a gene: 3. Based on the germline V gene (reference sequence), the CDR1 and CDR2 sequences are LNHDA and SQIVND. The CDR3 starts with the cysteine, ends with the phenylalanine, and has 13 residues. The CDR3 DNA has 39 bases and is translated from base 1. TCRbeta CDR3 regions were amplified from genomic DNA using the immunoSEQ Assay, a bias-controlled multiplex PCR. In the paper's pipeline: Within the assay, amplification of reference gene primers was used to estimate how many nucleated cells each sample contained. To quantify the absolute abundance of each unique TCRbeta CDR3 rearrangement, sequence reads were collapsed and filtered. For each sample, productive Simpson clonality was calculated as the square root of Simpson's diversity index over productive rearrangements. The immuneACCESS repertoire file appears here via TCRdb, limited to in-frame rearrangements. These files lack a portion of the clones; in checked studies, under half of the deficit traces to unresolved V genes, and the cause of the others is not known. From that table come the V and J calls and clone size; the DNA was used to work out D and trimming. This sample is represented by some 270,000 clones; roughly 86% of them were singletons. The top ten clonotypes cover 1.5% to 2% of the sample.

Sequencing was done on a sample of peripheral blood. This TCR derives from a woman between 55 and 75 years old who had recovered from COVID-19. The chain couples TRBV19 to TRBJ1-2; TRBD1 lines up with 7 middle nucleotides. The nucleotide sequence reads TGTGCCAGTAGTACGGGACAGAGCTATGGCTACACCTTC. The encoded protein is CASSTGQSYGYTF.